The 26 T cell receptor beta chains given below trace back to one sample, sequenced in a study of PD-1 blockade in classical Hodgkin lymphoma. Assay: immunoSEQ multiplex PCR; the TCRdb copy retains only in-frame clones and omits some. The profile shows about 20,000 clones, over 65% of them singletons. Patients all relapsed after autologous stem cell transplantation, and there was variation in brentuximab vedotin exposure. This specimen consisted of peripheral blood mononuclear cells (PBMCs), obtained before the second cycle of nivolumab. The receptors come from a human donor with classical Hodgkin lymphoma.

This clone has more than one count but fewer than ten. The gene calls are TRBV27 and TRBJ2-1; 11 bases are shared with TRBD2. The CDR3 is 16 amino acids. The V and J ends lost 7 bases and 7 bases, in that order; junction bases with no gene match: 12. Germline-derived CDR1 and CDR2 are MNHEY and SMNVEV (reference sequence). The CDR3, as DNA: TGTGCCAGCACCCCGACAACGGGACTAGCGGATAATGAGCAGTTCTTC. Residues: CASTPTTGLADNEQFF.

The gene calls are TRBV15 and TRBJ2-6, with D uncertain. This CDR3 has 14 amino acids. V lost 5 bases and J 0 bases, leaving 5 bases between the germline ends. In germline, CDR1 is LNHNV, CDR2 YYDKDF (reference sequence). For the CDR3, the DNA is TGTGCCACCAGCTCCCGCTCTGGGGCCAACGTCCTGACTTTC. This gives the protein CATSSRSGANVLTF.

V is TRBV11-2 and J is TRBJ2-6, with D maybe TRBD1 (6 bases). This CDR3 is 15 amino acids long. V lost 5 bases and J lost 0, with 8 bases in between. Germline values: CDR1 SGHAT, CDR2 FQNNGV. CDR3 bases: TGTGCCAGCAGCCGACAGGTCTCTGGGGCCAACGTCCTGACTTTC. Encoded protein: CASSRQVSGANVLTF.

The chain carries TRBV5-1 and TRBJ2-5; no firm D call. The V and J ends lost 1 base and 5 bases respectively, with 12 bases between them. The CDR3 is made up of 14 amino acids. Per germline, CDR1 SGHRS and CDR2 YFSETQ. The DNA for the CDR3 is TGCGCCAGCAGCTTGTCCCCCAATGGGGAGACCCAGTACTTC. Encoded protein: CASSLSPNGETQYF.

The CDR3 region is CASSPLAGGYNEQFF. The CDR3 bases are TGTGCCAGCTCACCATTAGCGGGAGGATACAATGAGCAGTTCTTC. The rearrangement joins TRBV18 to TRBJ2-1; TRBD2 matches 10 bases. The J segment lost 4 bases and the V segment lost 2 bases, leaving 2 bases of the junction unmatched. Germline V CDR1 and CDR2: KGHSH, LQKENI. The CDR3 has 15 amino acids.

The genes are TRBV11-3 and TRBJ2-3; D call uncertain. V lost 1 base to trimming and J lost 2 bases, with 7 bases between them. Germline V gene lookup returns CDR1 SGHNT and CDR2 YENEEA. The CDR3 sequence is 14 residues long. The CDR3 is CASSLVGVTDTQYF. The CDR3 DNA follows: TGTGCCAGCAGCTTAGTTGGAGTCACAGATACGCAGTATTTT.

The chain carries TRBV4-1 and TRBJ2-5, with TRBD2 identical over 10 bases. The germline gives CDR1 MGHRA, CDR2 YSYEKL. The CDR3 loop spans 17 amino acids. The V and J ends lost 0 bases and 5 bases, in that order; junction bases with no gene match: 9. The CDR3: CASSQDPEREGPETQYF. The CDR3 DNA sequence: TGCGCCAGCAGCCAAGATCCGGAGCGGGAGGGCCCGGAGACCCAGTACTTC.

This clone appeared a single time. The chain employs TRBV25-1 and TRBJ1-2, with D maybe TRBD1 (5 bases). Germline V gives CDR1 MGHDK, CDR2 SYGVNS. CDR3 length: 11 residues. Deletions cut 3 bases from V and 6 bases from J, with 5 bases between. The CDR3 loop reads CASSDRDGYTF. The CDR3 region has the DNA TGTGCCAGCAGTGACAGGGATGGCTACACCTTC.

CDR3 residues: CASSPRVASPSGELFF. CDR3 DNA sequence: TGTGCCAGCTCACCCCGAGTGGCTAGCCCGTCTGGGGAGCTGTTTTTT. The gene calls are TRBV18 and TRBJ2-2, with a tentative D call TRBD2 (5 bases). Germline lookup yields CDR1 KGHSH and CDR2 LQKENI. V was trimmed by 3 bases and J by 8 bases, leaving 19 bases between them. This CDR3 comprises 16 residues.

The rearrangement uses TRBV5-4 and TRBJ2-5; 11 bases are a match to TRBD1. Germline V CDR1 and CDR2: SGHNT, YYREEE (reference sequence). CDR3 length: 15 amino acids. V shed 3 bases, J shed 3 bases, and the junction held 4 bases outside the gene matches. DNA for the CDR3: TGTGCCAGCAGCTCGCCGGGACAGGGGGAAGAGACCCAGTACTTC. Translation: CASSSPGQGEETQYF.

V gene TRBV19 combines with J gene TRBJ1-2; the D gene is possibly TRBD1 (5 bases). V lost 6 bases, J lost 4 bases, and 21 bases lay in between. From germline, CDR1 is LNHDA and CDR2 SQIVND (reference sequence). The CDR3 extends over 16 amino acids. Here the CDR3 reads CASSPPRGTLSYGYTF. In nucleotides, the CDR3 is TGTGCCAGTAGCCCCCCCCGAGGGACCCTATCCTATGGCTACACCTTC.

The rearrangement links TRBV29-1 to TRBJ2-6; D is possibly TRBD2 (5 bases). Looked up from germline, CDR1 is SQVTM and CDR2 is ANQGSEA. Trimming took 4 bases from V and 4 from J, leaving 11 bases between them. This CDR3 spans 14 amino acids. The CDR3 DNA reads TGCAGCGTTGGTGCGGGTAACGGGGCCAACGTCCTGACTTTC. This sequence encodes CSVGAGNGANVLTF.

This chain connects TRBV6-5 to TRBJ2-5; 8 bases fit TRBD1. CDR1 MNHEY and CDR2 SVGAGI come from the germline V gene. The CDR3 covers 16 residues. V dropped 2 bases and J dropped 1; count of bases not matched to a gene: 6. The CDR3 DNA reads TGTGCCAGCAGTTACGGATCCGGGACAGGCCAAGAGACCCAGTACTTC. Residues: CASSYGSGTGQETQYF.

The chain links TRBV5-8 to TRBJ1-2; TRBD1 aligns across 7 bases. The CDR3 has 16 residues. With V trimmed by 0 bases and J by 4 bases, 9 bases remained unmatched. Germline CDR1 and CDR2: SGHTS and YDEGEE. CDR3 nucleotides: TGTGCCAGCAGCTTGGGGGGGACAGTCGCAAGCTATGGCTACACCTTC. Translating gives CASSLGGTVASYGYTF.

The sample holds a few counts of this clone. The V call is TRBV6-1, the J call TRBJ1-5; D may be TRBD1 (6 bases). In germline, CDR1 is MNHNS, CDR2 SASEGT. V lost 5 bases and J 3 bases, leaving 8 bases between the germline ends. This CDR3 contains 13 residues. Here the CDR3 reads CASSSGVNQPQHF. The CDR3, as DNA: TGTGCCAGCAGTTCAGGGGTCAATCAGCCCCAGCATTTT.

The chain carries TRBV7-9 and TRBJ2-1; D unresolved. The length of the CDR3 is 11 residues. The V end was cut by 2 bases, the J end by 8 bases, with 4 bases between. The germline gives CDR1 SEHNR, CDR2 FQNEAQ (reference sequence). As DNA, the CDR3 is TGTGCCAGCAGCTTAATGTATGAGCAGTTCTTC. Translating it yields CASSLMYEQFF.

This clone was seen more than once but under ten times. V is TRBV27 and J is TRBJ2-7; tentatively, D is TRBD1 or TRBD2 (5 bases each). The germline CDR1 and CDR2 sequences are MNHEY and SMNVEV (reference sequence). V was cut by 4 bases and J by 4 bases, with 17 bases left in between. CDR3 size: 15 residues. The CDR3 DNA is TGTGCCAGCAGTTCACAAGGGGTGGGGGTTTACGAGCAGTACTTC. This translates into CASSSQGVGVYEQYF.

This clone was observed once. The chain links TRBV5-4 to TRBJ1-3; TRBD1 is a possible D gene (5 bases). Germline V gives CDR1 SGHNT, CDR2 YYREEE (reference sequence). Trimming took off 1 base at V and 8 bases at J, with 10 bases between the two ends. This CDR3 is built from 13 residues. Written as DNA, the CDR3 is TGTGCCAGCAGCTTGATGGGGGGGGACACCATATATTTT. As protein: CASSLMGGDTIYF.

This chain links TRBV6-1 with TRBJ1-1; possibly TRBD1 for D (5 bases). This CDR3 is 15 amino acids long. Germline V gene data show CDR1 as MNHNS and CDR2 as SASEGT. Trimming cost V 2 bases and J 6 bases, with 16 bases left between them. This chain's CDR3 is CASSEYGTLGSEAFF. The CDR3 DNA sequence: TGTGCCAGCAGTGAATATGGGACCCTTGGCTCTGAAGCTTTCTTT.

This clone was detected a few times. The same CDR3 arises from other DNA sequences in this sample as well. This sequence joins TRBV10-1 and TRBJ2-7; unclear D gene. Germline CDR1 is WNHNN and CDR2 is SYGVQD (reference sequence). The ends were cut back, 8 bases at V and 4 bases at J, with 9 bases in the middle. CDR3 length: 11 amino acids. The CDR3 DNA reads TGCGCCAGCGGCCAGAGTTACGAGCAGTACTTC. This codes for CASGQSYEQYF.

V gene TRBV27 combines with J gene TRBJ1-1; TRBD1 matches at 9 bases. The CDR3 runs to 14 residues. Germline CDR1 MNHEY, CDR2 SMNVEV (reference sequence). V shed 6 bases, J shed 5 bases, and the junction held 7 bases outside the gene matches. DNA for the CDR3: TGTGCCAGCAGCCGAACAGGGGGCGAAACTGAAGCTTTCTTT. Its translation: CASSRTGGETEAFF.

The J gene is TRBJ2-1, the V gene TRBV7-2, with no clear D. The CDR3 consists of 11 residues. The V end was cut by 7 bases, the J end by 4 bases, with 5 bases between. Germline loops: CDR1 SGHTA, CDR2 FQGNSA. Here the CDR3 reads CASTQYNEQFF. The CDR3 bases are TGTGCCAGCACCCAATACAATGAGCAGTTCTTC.

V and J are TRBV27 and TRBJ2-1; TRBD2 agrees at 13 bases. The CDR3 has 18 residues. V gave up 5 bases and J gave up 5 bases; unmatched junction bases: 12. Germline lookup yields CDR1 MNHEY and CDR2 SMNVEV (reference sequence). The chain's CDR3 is CASSRDWTSGSPDNEQFF. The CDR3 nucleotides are TGTGCCAGCAGTAGAGACTGGACTAGCGGGAGTCCGGACAATGAGCAGTTCTTC.

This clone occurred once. CDR3 DNA: TGTGCCAGCAGCTTAGGGGACAGGGTTGGCCCTATCTCTGGAAACACCATATATTTT. It translates to CASSLGDRVGPISGNTIYF. This chain links TRBV7-8 with TRBJ1-3; 9 bases are a match to TRBD1. The germline V gene has CDR1 SGHVS and CDR2 FQNEAQ. The CDR3 has 19 amino acids. Trimming took 1 base from V and 0 from J; bases not matched to a gene: 10.

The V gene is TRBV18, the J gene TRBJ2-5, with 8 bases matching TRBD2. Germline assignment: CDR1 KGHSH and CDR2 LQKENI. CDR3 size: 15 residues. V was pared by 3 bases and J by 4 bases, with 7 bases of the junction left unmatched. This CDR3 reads CASSPLSGSGETQYF. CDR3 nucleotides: TGTGCCAGCTCACCCCTCAGCGGGAGCGGAGAGACCCAGTACTTC.

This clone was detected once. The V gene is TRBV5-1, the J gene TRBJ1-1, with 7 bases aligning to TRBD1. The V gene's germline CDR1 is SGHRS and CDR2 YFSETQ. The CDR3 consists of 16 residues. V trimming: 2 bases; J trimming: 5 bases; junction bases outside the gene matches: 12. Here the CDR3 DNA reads TGCGCCAGCAGCTTAGAGACGACAGGGTCTGGTACTGAAGCTTTCTTT. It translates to CASSLETTGSGTEAFF.